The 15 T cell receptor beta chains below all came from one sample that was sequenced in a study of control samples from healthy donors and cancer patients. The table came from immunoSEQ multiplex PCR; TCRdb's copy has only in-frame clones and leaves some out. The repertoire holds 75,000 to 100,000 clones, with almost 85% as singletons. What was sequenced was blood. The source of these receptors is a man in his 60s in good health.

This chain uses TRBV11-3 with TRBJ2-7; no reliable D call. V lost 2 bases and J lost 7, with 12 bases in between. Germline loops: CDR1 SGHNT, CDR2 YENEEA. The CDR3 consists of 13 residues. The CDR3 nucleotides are TGTGCCAGCAGCTTAAGTAATTTAGGAGAGCAGTACTTC. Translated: CASSLSNLGEQYF.

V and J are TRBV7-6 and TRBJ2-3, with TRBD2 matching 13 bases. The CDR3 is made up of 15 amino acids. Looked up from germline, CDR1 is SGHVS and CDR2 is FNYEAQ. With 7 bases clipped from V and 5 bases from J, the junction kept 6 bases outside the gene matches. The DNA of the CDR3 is TGTGCCAGCACCCCAAGGACTAGCGGGGGAGATACGCAGTATTTT. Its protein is CASTPRTSGGDTQYF.

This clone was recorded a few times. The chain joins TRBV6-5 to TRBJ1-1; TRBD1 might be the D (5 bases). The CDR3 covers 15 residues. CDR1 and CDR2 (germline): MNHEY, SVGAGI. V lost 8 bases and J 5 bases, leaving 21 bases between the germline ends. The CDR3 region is CASPTDKGQATEAFF. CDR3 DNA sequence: TGTGCCAGCCCCACTGATAAAGGACAAGCAACTGAAGCTTTCTTT.

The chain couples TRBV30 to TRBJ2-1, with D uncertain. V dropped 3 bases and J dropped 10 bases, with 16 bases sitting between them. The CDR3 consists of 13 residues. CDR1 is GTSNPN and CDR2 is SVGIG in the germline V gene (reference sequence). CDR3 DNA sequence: TGTGCCTGGAGGCGGACGCTATCAAGGGAGCAGTTCTTC. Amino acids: CAWRRTLSREQFF.

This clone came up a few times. DNA of the CDR3: TGTGCCAGTAGGACTACTAGCGGGAGGGTGGGTAATGAGCAGTTCTTC. Residues: CASRTTSGRVGNEQFF. The rearrangement joins TRBV19 to TRBJ2-1; TRBD2 aligns across 13 bases. The junction had 9 bases not matched to a gene; V was cut back by 6 bases and J by 7 bases. The germline V gene has CDR1 LNHDA and CDR2 SQIVND (reference sequence). This CDR3 is 16 amino acids long.

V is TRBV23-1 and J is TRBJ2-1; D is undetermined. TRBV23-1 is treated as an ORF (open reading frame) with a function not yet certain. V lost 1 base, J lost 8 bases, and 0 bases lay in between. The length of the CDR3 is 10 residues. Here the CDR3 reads CASSQYEQFF. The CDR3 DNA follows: TGCGCCAGCAGTCAATATGAGCAGTTCTTC.

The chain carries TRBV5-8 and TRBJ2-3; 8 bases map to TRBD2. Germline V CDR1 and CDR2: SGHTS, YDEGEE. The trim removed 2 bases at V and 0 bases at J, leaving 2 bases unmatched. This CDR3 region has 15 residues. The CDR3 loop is CASSFGGGSTDTQYF. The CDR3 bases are TGTGCCAGCAGCTTTGGCGGGGGGAGCACAGATACGCAGTATTTT. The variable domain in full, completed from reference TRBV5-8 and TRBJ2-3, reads EAGVTQSPTHLIKTRGQQATLRCSPISGHTSVYWYQQALGLGLQFLLWYDEGEERNRGNFPPRFSGRQFPNYSSELNVNALELEDSALYLCASSFGGGSTDTQYFGPGTRLTVL.

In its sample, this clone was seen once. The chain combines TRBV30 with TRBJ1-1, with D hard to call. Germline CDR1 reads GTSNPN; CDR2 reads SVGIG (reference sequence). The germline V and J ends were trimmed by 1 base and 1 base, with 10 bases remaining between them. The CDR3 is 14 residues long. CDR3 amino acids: CAWSGRRKNTEAFF. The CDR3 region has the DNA TGTGCCTGGAGTGGACGACGGAAGAACACTGAAGCTTTCTTT.

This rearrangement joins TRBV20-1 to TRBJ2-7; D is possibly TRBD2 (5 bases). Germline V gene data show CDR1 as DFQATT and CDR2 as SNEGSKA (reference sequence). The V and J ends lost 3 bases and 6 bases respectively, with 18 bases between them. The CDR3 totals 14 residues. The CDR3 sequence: CSASAADRFLEQYF. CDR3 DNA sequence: TGCAGTGCTAGTGCAGCGGATAGGTTCCTCGAGCAGTACTTC.

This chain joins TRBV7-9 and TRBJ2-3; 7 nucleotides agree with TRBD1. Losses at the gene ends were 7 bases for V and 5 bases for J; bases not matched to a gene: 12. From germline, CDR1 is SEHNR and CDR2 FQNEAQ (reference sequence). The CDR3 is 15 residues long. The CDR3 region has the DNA TGTGCCAGCACCATACTCTACGCAGGGGGAGATACGCAGTATTTT. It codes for CASTILYAGGDTQYF.

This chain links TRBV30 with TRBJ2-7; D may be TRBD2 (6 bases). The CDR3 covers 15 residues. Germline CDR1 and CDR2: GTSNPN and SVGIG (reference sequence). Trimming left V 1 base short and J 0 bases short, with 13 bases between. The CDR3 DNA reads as TGTGCCTGGAGTGCTCTGGACTACTACTCCTACGAGCAGTACTTC. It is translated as CAWSALDYYSYEQYF.

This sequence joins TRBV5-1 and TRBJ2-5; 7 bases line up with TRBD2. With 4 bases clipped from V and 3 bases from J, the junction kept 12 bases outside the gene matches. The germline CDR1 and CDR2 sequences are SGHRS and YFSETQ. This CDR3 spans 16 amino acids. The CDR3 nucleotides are TGCGCCAGCAGCGGGCGGGGAGGGGTGTTTAAAGAGACCCAGTACTTC. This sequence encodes CASSGRGGVFKETQYF.

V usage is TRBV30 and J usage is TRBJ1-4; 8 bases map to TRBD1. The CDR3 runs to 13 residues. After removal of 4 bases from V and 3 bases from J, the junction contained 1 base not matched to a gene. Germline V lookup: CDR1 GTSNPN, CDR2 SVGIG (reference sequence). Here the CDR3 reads CAWKQGANEKLFF. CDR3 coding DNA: TGTGCCTGGAAACAGGGGGCTAATGAAAAACTGTTTTTT.

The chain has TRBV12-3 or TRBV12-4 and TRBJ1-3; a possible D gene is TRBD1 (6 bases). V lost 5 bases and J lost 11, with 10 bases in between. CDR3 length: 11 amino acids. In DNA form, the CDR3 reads TGTGCCAGCAGTACAGGGTTAGCCATATATTTT. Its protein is CASSTGLAIYF.

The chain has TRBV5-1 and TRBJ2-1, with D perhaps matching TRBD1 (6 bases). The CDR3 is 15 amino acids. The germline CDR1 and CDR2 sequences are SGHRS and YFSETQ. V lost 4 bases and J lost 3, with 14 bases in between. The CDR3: CASSVPGTSYNEQFF. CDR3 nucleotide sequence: TGCGCCAGCAGCGTCCCCGGGACAAGCTACAATGAGCAGTTCTTC.